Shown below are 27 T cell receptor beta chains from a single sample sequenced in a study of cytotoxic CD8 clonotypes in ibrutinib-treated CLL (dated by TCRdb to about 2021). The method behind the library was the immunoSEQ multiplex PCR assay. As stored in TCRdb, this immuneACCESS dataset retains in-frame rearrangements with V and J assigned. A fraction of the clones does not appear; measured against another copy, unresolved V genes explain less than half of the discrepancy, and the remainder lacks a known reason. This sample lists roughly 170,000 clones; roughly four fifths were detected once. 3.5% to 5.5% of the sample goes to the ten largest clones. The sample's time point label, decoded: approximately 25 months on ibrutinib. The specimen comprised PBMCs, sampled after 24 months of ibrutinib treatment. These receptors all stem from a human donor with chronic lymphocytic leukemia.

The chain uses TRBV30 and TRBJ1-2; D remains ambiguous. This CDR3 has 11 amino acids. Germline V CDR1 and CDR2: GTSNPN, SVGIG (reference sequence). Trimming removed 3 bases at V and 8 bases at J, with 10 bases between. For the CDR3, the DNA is TGTGCCTGGAGCCCTTATGGGGGCTACACCTTC. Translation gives CAWSPYGGYTF.

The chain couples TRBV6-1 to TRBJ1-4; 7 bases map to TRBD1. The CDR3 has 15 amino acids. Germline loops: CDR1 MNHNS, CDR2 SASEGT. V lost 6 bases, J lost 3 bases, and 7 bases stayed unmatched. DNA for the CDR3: TGTGCCAGCAGAGCCGCCGGGACAGCTAATGAAAAACTGTTTTTT. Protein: CASRAAGTANEKLFF.

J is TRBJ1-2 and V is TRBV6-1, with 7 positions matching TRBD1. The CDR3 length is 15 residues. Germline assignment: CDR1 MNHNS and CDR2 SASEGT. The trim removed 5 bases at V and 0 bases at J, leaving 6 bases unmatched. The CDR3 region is CASSSGQVANYGYTF. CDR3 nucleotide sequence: TGTGCCAGCAGTTCCGGACAGGTAGCTAACTATGGCTACACCTTC.

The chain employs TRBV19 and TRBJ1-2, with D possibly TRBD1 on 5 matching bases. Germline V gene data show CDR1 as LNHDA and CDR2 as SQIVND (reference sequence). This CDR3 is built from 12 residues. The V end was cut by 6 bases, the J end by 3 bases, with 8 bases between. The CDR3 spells CASRETDYGYTF. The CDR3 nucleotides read TGTGCCAGTAGAGAGACAGACTATGGCTACACCTTC.

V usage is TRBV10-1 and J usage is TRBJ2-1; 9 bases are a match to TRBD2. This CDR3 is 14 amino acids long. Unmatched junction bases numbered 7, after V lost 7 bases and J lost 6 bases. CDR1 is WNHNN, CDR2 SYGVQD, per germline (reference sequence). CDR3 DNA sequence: TGCGCCAGCACCAGAAGCGGGAGGATCAATGAGCAGTTCTTC. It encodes CASTRSGRINEQFF.

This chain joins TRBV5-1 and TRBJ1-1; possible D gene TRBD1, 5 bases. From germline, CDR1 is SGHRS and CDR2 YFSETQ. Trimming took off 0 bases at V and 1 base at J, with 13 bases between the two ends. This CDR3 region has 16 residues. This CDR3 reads CASSLGLGGGNTEAFF. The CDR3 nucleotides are TGCGCCAGCAGCTTGGGGCTCGGGGGAGGGAACACTGAAGCTTTCTTT.

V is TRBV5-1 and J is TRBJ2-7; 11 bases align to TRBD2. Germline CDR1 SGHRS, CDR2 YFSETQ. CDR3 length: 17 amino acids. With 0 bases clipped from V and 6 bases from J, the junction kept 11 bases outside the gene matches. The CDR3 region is CASSLGGSSGRIIEQYF. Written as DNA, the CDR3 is TGCGCCAGCAGCTTGGGGGGGTCTAGCGGGAGGATTATCGAGCAGTACTTC.

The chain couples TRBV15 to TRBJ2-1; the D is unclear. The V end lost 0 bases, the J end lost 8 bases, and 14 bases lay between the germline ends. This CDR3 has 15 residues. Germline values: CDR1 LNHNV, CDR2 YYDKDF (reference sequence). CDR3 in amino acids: CATSRELGYADEQFF. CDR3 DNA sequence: TGTGCCACCAGCAGAGAGCTAGGGTACGCCGATGAGCAGTTCTTC.

This CDR3 reads CSAAGRDYTGELFF. CDR3 DNA: TGCAGCGCGGCCGGACGGGACTACACCGGGGAGCTGTTTTTT. The gene calls are TRBV29-1 and TRBJ2-2; a possible D gene is TRBD2 (6 bases). Deletions cut 7 bases from V and 3 bases from J, with 15 bases between. CDR1 is SQVTM, CDR2 ANQGSEA, per germline. The CDR3 spans 14 residues.

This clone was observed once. The CDR3 here is CASSRVGETQYF. The CDR3 DNA reads TGCGCCAGCAGTAGGGTGGGAGAGACCCAGTACTTC. This rearrangement joins TRBV4-1 to TRBJ2-5; D is undetermined. This CDR3 region has 12 residues. V lost 6 bases and J 4 bases, leaving 9 bases between the germline ends. CDR1 is MGHRA and CDR2 is YSYEKL in the germline V gene.

The DNA for the CDR3 is TGCGCCAGCAGCTTGCTCCCAAGGGCTGAAGAGACCCAGTACTTC. This translates into CASSLLPRAEETQYF. The chain is built from TRBV5-1 and TRBJ2-5; the D is unclear. V shed 1 base and J shed 3 bases, with 13 bases lying between them. There are 15 residues in the CDR3. CDR1 and CDR2 (germline): SGHRS, YFSETQ.

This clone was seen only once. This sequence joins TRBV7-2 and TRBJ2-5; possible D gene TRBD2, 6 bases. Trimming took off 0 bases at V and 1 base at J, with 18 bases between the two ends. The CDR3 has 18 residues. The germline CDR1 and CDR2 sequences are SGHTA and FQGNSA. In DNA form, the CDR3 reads TGTGCCAGCAGCTTAGCGGTGGGAAGGGGAGGCTCCCAAGAGACCCAGTACTTC. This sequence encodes CASSLAVGRGGSQETQYF.

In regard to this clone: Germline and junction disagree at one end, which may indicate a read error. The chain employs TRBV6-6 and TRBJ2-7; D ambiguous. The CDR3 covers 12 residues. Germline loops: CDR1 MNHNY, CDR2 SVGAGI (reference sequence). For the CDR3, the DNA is TGTGCCAGCAATTACCCAGCTCTTGAGCAGTACTTC. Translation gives CASNYPALEQYF.

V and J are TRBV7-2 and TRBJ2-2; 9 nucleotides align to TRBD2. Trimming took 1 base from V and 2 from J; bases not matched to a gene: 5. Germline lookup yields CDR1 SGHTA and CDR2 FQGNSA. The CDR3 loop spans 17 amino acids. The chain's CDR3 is CASSLGVAGVNTGELFF. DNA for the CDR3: TGTGCCAGCAGCTTAGGGGTAGCGGGGGTTAACACCGGGGAGCTGTTTTTT.

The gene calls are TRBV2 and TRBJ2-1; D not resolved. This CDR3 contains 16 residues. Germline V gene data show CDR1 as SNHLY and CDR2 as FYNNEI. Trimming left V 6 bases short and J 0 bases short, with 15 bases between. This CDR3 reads CASSGLTPSSYNEQFF. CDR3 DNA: TGTGCCAGCAGCGGCCTCACTCCCAGCTCCTACAATGAGCAGTTCTTC.

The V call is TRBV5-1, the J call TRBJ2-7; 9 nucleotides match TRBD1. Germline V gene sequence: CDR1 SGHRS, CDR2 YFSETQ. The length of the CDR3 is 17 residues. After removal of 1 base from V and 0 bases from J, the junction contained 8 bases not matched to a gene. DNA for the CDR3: TGCGCCAGCAGCTTGAGGGCTATGACAGGGGGCTCCTACGAGCAGTACTTC. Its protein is CASSLRAMTGGSYEQYF.

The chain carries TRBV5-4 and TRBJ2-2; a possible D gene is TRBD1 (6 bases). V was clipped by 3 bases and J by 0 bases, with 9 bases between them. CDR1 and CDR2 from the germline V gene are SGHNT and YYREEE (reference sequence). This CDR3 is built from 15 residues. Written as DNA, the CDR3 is TGTGCCAGCAGCTCGGGACAAGCGAACACCGGGGAGCTGTTTTTT. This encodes CASSSGQANTGELFF.

The CDR3, as DNA: TGTGCCAGCAGCCAAGAATGGTGCACACCTGAATACGAGCAGTACTTC. Its translation: CASSQEWCTPEYEQYF. The chain couples TRBV7-3 to TRBJ2-7; no definite D call. The CDR3 has 16 amino acids. Germline CDR1 and CDR2: SGHTA and FQGTGA. Trimming shortened V by 5 bases and J by 4 bases, and 21 bases separated the two germline ends.

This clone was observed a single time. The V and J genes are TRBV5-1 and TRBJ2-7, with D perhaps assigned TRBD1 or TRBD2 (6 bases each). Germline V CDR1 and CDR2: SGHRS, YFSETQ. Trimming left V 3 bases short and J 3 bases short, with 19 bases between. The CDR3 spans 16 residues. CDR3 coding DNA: TGCGCCAGCAGCTCTACGCGAGGGGGGTCCGGCTACGAGCAGTACTTC. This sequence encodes CASSSTRGGSGYEQYF.

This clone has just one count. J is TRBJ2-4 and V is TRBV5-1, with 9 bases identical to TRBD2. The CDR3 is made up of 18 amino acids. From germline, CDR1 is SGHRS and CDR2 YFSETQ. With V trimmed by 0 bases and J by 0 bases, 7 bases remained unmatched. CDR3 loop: CASSLGLAEPLAKNIQYF. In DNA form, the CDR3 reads TGCGCCAGCAGCTTGGGACTAGCGGAACCTTTAGCCAAAAACATTCAGTACTTC. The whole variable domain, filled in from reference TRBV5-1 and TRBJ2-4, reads KAGVTQTPRYLIKTRGQQVTLSCSPISGHRSVSWYQQTPGQGLQFLFEYFSETQRNKGNFPGRFSGRQFSNSRSEMNVSTLELGDSALYLCASSLGLAEPLAKNIQYFGAGTRLSVL.

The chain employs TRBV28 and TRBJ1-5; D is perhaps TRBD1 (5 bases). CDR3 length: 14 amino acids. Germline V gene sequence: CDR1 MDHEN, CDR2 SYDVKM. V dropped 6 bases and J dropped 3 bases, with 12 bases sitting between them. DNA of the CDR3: TGTGCCAGCAGGTCGGGGCAGTCCAATCAGCCCCAGCATTTT. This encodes CASRSGQSNQPQHF.

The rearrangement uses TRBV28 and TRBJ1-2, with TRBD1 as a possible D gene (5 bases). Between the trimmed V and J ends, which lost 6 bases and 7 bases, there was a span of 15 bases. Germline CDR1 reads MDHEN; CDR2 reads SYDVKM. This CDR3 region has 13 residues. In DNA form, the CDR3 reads TGTGCCAGCAGCCCGGACAAGGGTGGTGGCTACACCTTC. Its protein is CASSPDKGGGYTF.

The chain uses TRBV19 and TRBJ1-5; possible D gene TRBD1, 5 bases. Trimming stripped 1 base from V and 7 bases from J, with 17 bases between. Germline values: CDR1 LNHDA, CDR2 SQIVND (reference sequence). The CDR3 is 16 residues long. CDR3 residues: CASSIVGQGSGQPQHF. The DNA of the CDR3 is TGTGCCAGTAGTATAGTTGGGCAGGGAAGTGGACAGCCCCAGCATTTT.

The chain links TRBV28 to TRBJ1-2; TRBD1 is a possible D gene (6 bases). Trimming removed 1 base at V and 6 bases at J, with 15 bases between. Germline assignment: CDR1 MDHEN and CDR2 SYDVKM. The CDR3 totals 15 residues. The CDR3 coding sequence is TGTGCCAGCAGTTTATTGGGGGGCGCTACGAATGGCTACACCTTC. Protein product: CASSLLGGATNGYTF.

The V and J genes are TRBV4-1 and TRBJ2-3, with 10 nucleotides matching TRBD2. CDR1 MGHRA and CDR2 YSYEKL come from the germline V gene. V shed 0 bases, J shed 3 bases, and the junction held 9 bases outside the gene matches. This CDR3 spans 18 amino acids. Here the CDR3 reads CASSQEGGAGGTTDTQYF. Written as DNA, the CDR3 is TGCGCCAGCAGCCAAGAGGGCGGAGCGGGGGGGACTACAGATACGCAGTATTTT.

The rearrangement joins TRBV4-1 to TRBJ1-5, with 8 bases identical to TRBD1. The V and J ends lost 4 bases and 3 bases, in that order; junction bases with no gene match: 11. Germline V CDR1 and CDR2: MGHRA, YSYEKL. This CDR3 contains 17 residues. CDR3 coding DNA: TGCGCCAGCAGCCTAGAGAGAGGGACAGGTGACAATCAGCCCCAGCATTTT. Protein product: CASSLERGTGDNQPQHF.

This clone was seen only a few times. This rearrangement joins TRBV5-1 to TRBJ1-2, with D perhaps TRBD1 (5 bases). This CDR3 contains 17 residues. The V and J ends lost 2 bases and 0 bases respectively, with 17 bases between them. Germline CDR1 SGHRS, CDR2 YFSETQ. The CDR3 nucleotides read TGCGCCAGCAGCTTAGGGGCAGGGACCCAATCTAACTATGGCTACACCTTC. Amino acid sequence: CASSLGAGTQSNYGYTF.